Listed below are T cell receptor beta chains from one sample, sequenced in a study of T cells after yellow fever vaccination. TCRdb independently ran MiXCR on the 5' RACE reads; one entry per CDR3 protein. The table shows some 350,000 distinct CDR3 sequences, with 3% to 4.5% occurring only once. This sample comprised PBMCs, obtained 5 days after the yellow fever booster vaccination. These TCRs come from a man in his late teens or twenties who received the YFV17D yellow fever vaccine. Each CDR3 is given with its conserved first and last residue. The D gene is left open where the match is weak. A row's size may be missing; if present it is once, few, many or a size class.

. . TRBJ1-2 TRBV3-1 CASSTRTVNYGYTF TGTGCCAGCAGCACTCGGACAGTTAACTATGGCTACACCTTC
few . TRBJ2-1 TRBV4-3 CASSQVDGYNEQFF TGCGCCAGCAGCCAAGTTGACGGGTACAATGAGCAGTTCTTC
many . TRBJ1-1 TRBV5-4 CASSWREGWTTEAFF TGTGCCAGCAGCTGGAGGGAGGGATGGACCACTGAAGCTTTCTTT
many . TRBJ2-5 TRBV5-1 CASSFTTIGETQYF TGCGCCAGCAGCTTTACTACGATTGGAGAGACCCAGTACTTC
few TRBD1 TRBJ2-3 TRBV10-1 CASRGQGSDTQYF TGCGCCAGCCGGGGACAGGGGTCAGATACGCAGTATTTT
many . TRBJ1-3 TRBV29-1 CSVSDWSSGNTIYF TGCAGCGTTTCCGACTGGAGCTCTGGAAACACCATATATTTT
many TRBD1 TRBJ1-4 TRBV7-9 CASSPTQGGFEKLFF TGTGCCAGCAGCCCGACACAGGGGGGATTTGAAAAACTGTTTTTT
many . TRBJ1-3 TRBV12-3/TRBV12-4 CASSFVDSGNTIYF TGTGCCAGCAGTTTTGTGGACTCTGGAAACACCATATATTTT
. TRBD1 TRBJ2-1 TRBV20-1 CSAPRGDRGRNEQFF TGCAGTGCCCCGAGGGGGGACAGGGGGCGCAATGAGCAGTTCTTC
many TRBD1 TRBJ2-6 TRBV4-1 CASSPTGDGANVLTF TGCGCCAGCAGCCCGACAGGGGACGGGGCCAACGTCCTGACTTTC
many . TRBJ1-2 TRBV20-1 CSARDGLFYGYTF TGCAGTGCGAGGGACGGTTTATTTTATGGCTACACCTTC
. . TRBJ2-6 TRBV19 CASGPRAGANVLTF TGTGCCTCGGGCCCCAGGGCTGGGGCCAACGTCCTGACTTTC
. TRBD1 TRBJ1-1 TRBV19 CASTPRTGKAFF TGTGCCAGTACCCCCCGGACAGGGAAAGCTTTCTTT
many . TRBJ2-1 TRBV7-6 CASSLARGTAYNEQFF TGTGCCAGCAGCTTAGCGAGGGGGACCGCGTACAATGAGCAGTTCTTC
many TRBD1 TRBJ2-2 TRBV4-1 CASSQAKGQGGTGELFF TGCGCCAGCAGCCAAGCAAAGGGACAGGGGGGCACCGGGGAGCTGTTTTTT
few . TRBJ2-7 TRBV19 CASSEGLGGRQYF TGTGCCAGTAGTGAAGGATTGGGGGGGCGGCAGTACTTC
many . TRBJ2-3 TRBV19 CASGVSSAGTDTQYF TGTGCCAGTGGAGTAAGTTCGGCGGGCACAGATACGCAGTATTTT
few TRBD1 TRBJ1-4 TRBV4-3 CASSQGQGTYEKLFF TGCGCCAGCAGCCAGGGACAGGGCACCTATGAAAAACTGTTTTTT
few TRBD1 TRBJ2-3 TRBV5-4 CASSADFWDRLGNTQYF TGTGCCAGCAGCGCTGACTTCTGGGACAGGTTGGGGAATACGCAGTATTTT
many . TRBJ2-5 TRBV5-1 CASSLQDPQETQYF TGCGCCAGCAGCCTGCAAGACCCCCAAGAGACCCAGTACTTC
few . TRBJ2-3 TRBV7-3 CASSYGARGYTDTQYF TGTGCCAGCAGCTACGGGGCGCGGGGCTACACAGATACGCAGTATTTT
few . TRBJ2-1 TRBV20-1 CSARLVDEQFF TGCAGTGCTAGACTAGTCGATGAGCAGTTCTTC
. . TRBJ2-5 TRBV4-2 CASSQGVSGPETQYF TGTGCCAGCAGCCAAGGAGTATCGGGGCCAGAGACCCAGTACTTC
. . TRBJ1-2 TRBV12-3/TRBV12-4 CASSSVDSRYTF TGTGCCAGCAGTTCCGTAGATTCGCGCTACACCTTC
. . TRBJ2-3 TRBV20-1 CSAPGNGGAHRTDTQYF TGCAGTGCTCCCGGGAACGGGGGAGCTCATAGGACAGATACGCAGTATTTT
few TRBD1 TRBJ1-2 TRBV27 CASSPFPQTGVGGYTF TGTGCCAGCAGCCCCTTCCCCCAGACAGGGGTAGGAGGCTACACCTTC
. . TRBJ1-1 TRBV7-6 CASSFSDLGTEAFF TGTGCCAGCAGCTTTTCCGACCTAGGCACTGAAGCTTTCTTT